The T cell receptor beta chain described here comes from a study of blood T cell repertoires in COVID-19. For the study at large: Samples taken during acute and convalescent COVID-19 were collected in the United States, Italy and Spain. Nucleic acid was either cDNA or gDNA, and it came from T cells, B-cell-depleted T cells, or PBMCs.

This CDR3 region has 19 residues. The V segment lost 4 bases and the J segment 0 bases; nucleotides outside the gene matches: 14. Germline CDR1 SGHVS, CDR2 FQNEAQ. In the authors' methods: Estimation of nucleated cell counts relied on the amplification of reference gene primers. Libraries were prepared by immunoSEQ multiplex PCR; TCRdb keeps only in-frame clonotypes and omits some of them. V and J calls and clone size are copied from that table; D and trimming were computed from the DNA. Of about 140,000 clones detected, around 81% appear once; the ten largest clones hold more than 6.5%. Sequencing input: peripheral blood. The clonotype was recovered from a human donor in a cohort sampled during active COVID-19. This chain uses TRBV7-8 with TRBJ2-1, with TRBD2 matching 8 bases. The CDR3 loop reads CASSSGGWTSRGSYNEQFF. CDR3 DNA sequence: TGTGCCAGCAGCTCCGGAGGGTGGACTAGCCGTGGCTCCTACAATGAGCAGTTCTTC.